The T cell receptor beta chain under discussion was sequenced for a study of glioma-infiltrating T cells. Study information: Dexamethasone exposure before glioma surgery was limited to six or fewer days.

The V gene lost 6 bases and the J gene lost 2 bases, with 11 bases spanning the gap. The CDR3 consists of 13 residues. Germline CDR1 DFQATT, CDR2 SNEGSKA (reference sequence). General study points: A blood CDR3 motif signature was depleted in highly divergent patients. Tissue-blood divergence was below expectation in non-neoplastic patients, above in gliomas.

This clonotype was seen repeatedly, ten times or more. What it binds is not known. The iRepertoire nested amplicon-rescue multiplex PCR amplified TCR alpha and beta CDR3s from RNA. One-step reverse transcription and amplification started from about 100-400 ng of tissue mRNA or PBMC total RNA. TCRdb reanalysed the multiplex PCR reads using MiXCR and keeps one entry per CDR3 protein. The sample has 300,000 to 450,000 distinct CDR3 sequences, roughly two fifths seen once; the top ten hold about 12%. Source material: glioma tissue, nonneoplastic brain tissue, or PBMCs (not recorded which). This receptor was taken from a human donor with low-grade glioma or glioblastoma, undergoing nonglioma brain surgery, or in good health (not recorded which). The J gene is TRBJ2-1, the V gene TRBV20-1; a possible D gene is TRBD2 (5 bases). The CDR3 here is CSADLAAYNEQFF. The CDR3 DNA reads TGCAGTGCGGACCTAGCTGCCTACAATGAGCAGTTCTTC.